Listed below are T cell receptor beta chains from one sample, sequenced in a study of identical twins. TCRdb fed the 5' RACE reads into MiXCR, producing one record per CDR3 protein. The sample holds approximately 350,000 distinct CDR3 sequences, 9% to 15% seen once. The data also belong to a second study, concerning yellow fever vaccine responses in identical twins.

The sample comprised CD8+ T cells sorted from blood. The origin of the receptors is a woman younger than 30 in good health. Both conserved end residues are part of each CDR3. A D gene is named only where the DNA matches it firmly. Expanded clones get a size class; other rows say once, few or many, or leave the size out.

d_call	v_call	j_call	clone_size	cdr3_nt	cdr3_aa
.	TRBV6-5	TRBJ1-1	few	TGTGCCAGCAGTTACGGGCAGGGGTTTGAAGCTTTCTTT	CASSYGQGFEAFF
.	TRBV7-6	TRBJ2-3	.	TGTGCCAGCAGCTTAGACTGGACAGATACGCAGTATTTT	CASSLDWTDTQYF
.	TRBV20-1	TRBJ1-1	many	TGCAGTGCTAGAGATCGGGCACTCGGGAGCACTGAAGCTTTCTTT	CSARDRALGSTEAFF
TRBD1	TRBV2	TRBJ2-1	few	TGTGCCAGCAGTGATGATGGGACAGCATACAATGAGCAGTTCTTC	CASSDDGTAYNEQFF
.	TRBV6-2/TRBV6-3	TRBJ2-2	few	TGTGCCAGCAGTTACTCGGAGTACAGGGATGGCGGGGAGCTGTTTTTT	CASSYSEYRDGGELFF
.	TRBV12-5	TRBJ2-1	few	TGTGCTAGTGGTTTGGCCTACAATGAGCAGTTCTTC	CASGLAYNEQFF
TRBD2	TRBV5-1	TRBJ2-3	many	TGCGCCAGCAGCTCACCGGGACTAGCGGACATGCAGTATTTT	CASSSPGLADMQYF
.	TRBV29-1	TRBJ2-3	few	TGCAGCGTTGGGGCCATACCGGAAGATACGCAGTATTTT	CSVGAIPEDTQYF
TRBD1	TRBV7-7	TRBJ2-1	few	TGTGCCAGCAGCCCCACCGGGACAGACAATGAGCAGTTCTTC	CASSPTGTDNEQFF
.	TRBV19	TRBJ2-7	few	TGTGCCAGTAGTATAGATCTAGCGCTGTCCTACGAGCAGTACTTC	CASSIDLALSYEQYF
TRBD2	TRBV28	TRBJ2-7	few	TGTGCCAGCAGTTTAGGCGGGAGGGCCGGGAACGAGCAGTACTTC	CASSLGGRAGNEQYF
TRBD1	TRBV5-8	TRBJ2-1	.	TGTGCCAGCAGCTTGGGTGGACAGGGGAACAATGAGCAGTTCTTC	CASSLGGQGNNEQFF
TRBD1	TRBV20-1	TRBJ2-3	.	TGCAGTGCTGAAACCGGACAGGGTCTGTTGGATACGCAGTATTTT	CSAETGQGLLDTQYF
.	TRBV12-3/TRBV12-4	TRBJ1-5	many	TGTGCCAGCGGTCCTACTGGCAGTAGCAATCAGCCCCAGCATTTT	CASGPTGSSNQPQHF
.	TRBV4-1	TRBJ1-6	few	TGCGCCAGCAGCCAAGATTTGGGCCTGGGCTCACCCCTCCACTTT	CASSQDLGLGSPLHF
.	TRBV12-3/TRBV12-4	TRBJ2-3	few	TGTGCCAGCAGTCCTCGGGCGGGGCAAGATACGCAGTATTTT	CASSPRAGQDTQYF
TRBD2	TRBV28	TRBJ2-1	few	TGTGCCAGCAGTTTAGCCCTCGGGCGGGAGGGCGGTGAGCAGTTCTTC	CASSLALGREGGEQFF
TRBD1	TRBV7-9	TRBJ2-2	.	TGTGCCAGCAGCCTGGTGGGACAGGGTACCGGGGAGCTGTTTTTT	CASSLVGQGTGELFF
TRBD1	TRBV28	TRBJ2-7	.	TGTGCCAGCAGTACGACCAGACAGGGTCCAGGCTACGAGCAGTACTTC	CASSTTRQGPGYEQYF
TRBD2	TRBV10-1	TRBJ2-2	.	TGCGCCAGCAGTCCGACTAGCGGGGTGATTGAGGAGCTGTTTTTT	CASSPTSGVIEELFF
.	TRBV14	TRBJ2-3	few	TGTGCCAGCAGCCAAAGTAGGGTTTTGATCGATACGCAGTATTTT	CASSQSRVLIDTQYF
.	TRBV6-1	TRBJ1-4	.	TGTGCCAGCTCTCGGATGGGCCAGGGTGAAAAACTGTTTTTT	CASSRMGQGEKLFF
.	TRBV7-2	TRBJ2-3	.	TGTGCCAGCAGCTTGTATGGGGGACGTCACAGCACAGATACGCAGTATTTT	CASSLYGGRHSTDTQYF
.	TRBV4-1	TRBJ2-2	many	TGCGCCAGCAGCCGGGGCACCGGGGAGCTGTTTTTT	CASSRGTGELFF
.	TRBV20-1	TRBJ2-1	.	TGCAGTGCTAGTACAGGGAACTACAATGAGCAGTTCTTC	CSASTGNYNEQFF
.	TRBV5-1	TRBJ2-7	many	TGCGCCAGCAGTTGGGGAACCTACGAGCAGTACTTC	CASSWGTYEQYF
.	TRBV7-7	TRBJ2-1	many	TGTGCCAGCAGCCCGGGTCTTAGCTCCTACAATGAGCAGTTCTTC	CASSPGLSSYNEQFF
TRBD2	TRBV11-2	TRBJ2-3	few	TGTGCCAGCAGCATAGGGACTAGCGGGGGGGCGAGAGATACGCAGTATTTT	CASSIGTSGGARDTQYF
TRBD1	TRBV29-1	TRBJ2-1	few	TGCAGCCTCTATAAACTTAGACAGGGGGGCCTTGGTGAGCAGTTCTTC	CSLYKLRQGGLGEQFF
.	TRBV28	TRBJ1-3	few	TGTGCCAGCAGCGTGGGGGGTTCCCCTGGAATCACCATATATTTT	CASSVGGSPGITIYF
.	TRBV10-3	TRBJ2-5	.	TGTGCCATCAAAGGGACCCAGTACTTC	CAIKGTQYF
.	TRBV14	TRBJ2-5	.	TGTGCCACGCGGGGAGGGGGCGCGTCGCCCCAGTACTTC	CATRGGGASPQYF
.	TRBV19	TRBJ2-2	few	TGTGCCAGTAGTGTTGGACGAGGCGGGGAGCTGTTTTTT	CASSVGRGGELFF
TRBD2	TRBV9	TRBJ2-2	few	TGTGCCAGCAGCGTAAATGTTGGTGAGGGACTAGCGGGAGGATTCGGGGAGCTGTTTTTT	CASSVNVGEGLAGGFGELFF
.	TRBV27	TRBJ2-2	.	TGTGCCAGCAGCGCAGAGTACACCGGGGAGCTGTTTTTT	CASSAEYTGELFF
.	TRBV7-9	TRBJ2-3	few	TGTGCCAGCAGCGCCCCTGGTGCGGGTACGCAGTATTTT	CASSAPGAGTQYF
.	TRBV20-1	TRBJ1-1	many	TGCAGTGCTCCGTTGAACACTGAAGCTTTCTTT	CSAPLNTEAFF
.	TRBV28	TRBJ2-5	.	TGTGCCAGCAGTTTATCAGGACAGCCCTCGGAGACCCAGTACTTC	CASSLSGQPSETQYF
TRBD1	TRBV11-2	TRBJ2-2	.	TGTGCCAGCAGCTTATCAGGGGGTTGGACGAACACCGGGGAGCTGTTTTTT	CASSLSGGWTNTGELFF
TRBD1	TRBV2	TRBJ1-1	.	TGTGCCAGCGACCGGACAGGGGAAGATATGAACACTGAAGCTTTCTTT	CASDRTGEDMNTEAFF
.	TRBV6-5	TRBJ2-1	few	TGTGCCAGCAGTTACGATGCGGGGACCTACAATGAGCAGTTCTTC	CASSYDAGTYNEQFF
.	TRBV6-2/TRBV6-3	TRBJ2-2	few	TGTGCCAGCAGTGGTTCGGACACCGGGGAGCTGTTTTTT	CASSGSDTGELFF
TRBD1	TRBV20-1	TRBJ2-1	.	TGCAGTGCCGATATCTCCCTTCCTTTTAGGACAGGGTACTACAATGAGCAGTTCTTC	CSADISLPFRTGYYNEQFF
.	TRBV21-1	TRBJ1-2	.	TGTGCCAGCACCACGACGTGGACAACCCACAGTGGCTACACCTTC	CASTTTWTTHSGYTF
.	TRBV25-1	TRBJ2-2	.	TGTGCCAGCAGTGATCCCCGGACAAACACCGGGGAGCTGTTTTTT	CASSDPRTNTGELFF
TRBD1	TRBV28	TRBJ2-1	many	TGTGCCAGCAGTTCGACAGGGGATAATGAGCAGTTCTTC	CASSSTGDNEQFF